This paragraph covers one T cell receptor beta chain sequence. The target antigen is unknown. This sample is part of a study of tumor-infiltrating lymphocytes in primary liver carcinoma. General observations from the study: The overlap of tumor-adjacent and tumor-blood pairs was smaller than that of tumor region pairs. Tumors and blood were compared for top-250-clone fraction, and tumors had the significantly higher value (p = 0.039).

V lost 4 bases, J lost 2 bases, and 7 bases stayed unmatched. The CDR3 runs to 15 residues. Germline loops: CDR1 SQVTM, CDR2 ANQGSEA. The tissue used was unsorted bulk material of roughly 17-33 mg. RNA and DNA were co-extracted from it with the AllPrep DNA/RNA mini kit. The study sampled five separate regions from each tumor. TCR beta cDNA was made from 450 to 500 ng total RNA with a constant-region primer. Libraries for TCR beta were built through three nested multiplex PCR rounds, which together made up a slightly modified ARM-PCR procedure. In the first two PCR rounds, TRBV1-TRBV30 forward primers were paired with a C-beta reverse primer, and each round lasted 10 cycles. TCRdb re-called the multiplex PCR reads with MiXCR, one entry per CDR3 protein. The data contain more than 95,000 distinct CDR3 sequences, around 80% of them singletons.

This sequence originates from a man between 40 and 49 years old with primary liver carcinoma and hepatitis B virus infection. Sequenced input: liver tumor tissue from sampling region 3. Specified subset: tumor region T3, left-lateral pole. The J gene is TRBJ2-2, the V gene TRBV29-1; TRBD2 aligns across 7 bases. The CDR3 region is CSVGTSATNTGELFF. CDR3 coding DNA: TGCAGCGTTGGAACTAGCGCGACTAACACCGGGGAGCTGTTTTTT.